Each of the 2 T cell receptor beta chains below was sequenced from the same sample in a study of cytomegalovirus exposure and HLA in healthy donors. 60 Vbeta and 13 Jbeta primers were used in PCR. Profiling relied on immunoSEQ multiplex PCR, and the TCRdb table lists in-frame clones only, not all of them. In the table there are more than 150,000 clones, more than 75% of which are singletons. Sequences were obtained from PBMCs. The receptors were gathered from a middle-aged man in good health and CMV-seronegative.

This clone was seen more than once but under ten times. This chain uses TRBV6-5 with TRBJ1-2; 7 nucleotides align to TRBD1. Per the germline V gene, CDR1 is MNHEY and CDR2 is SVGAGI. V dropped 8 bases and J dropped 2; count of bases not matched to a gene: 5. The CDR3 is made up of 13 amino acids. CDR3 residues: CASRDSSNYGYTF. CDR3 in DNA: TGTGCCAGCCGGGACAGTTCCAACTATGGCTACACCTTC.

The V call is TRBV11-3, the J call TRBJ2-5; 7 bases are a match to TRBD1. V was clipped by 2 bases and J by 4 bases; unmatched bases: 4. The CDR3 length is 14 residues. From germline, CDR1 is SGHNT and CDR2 YENEEA. CDR3 sequence (DNA): TGTGCCAGCAGCTTACACAGGGGCTCAGAGACCCAGTACTTC. Translation: CASSLHRGSETQYF.